The clone carrying this T cell receptor (beta chain) was detected a few times. Its antigen remains unidentified. CDR1 and CDR2 (germline): MNHNS, SASEGT. Losses at the gene ends were 5 bases for V and 3 bases for J; bases not matched to a gene: 4. This CDR3 has 15 amino acids. Preparation of the TCRbeta library was carried out with unique molecular identifiers. TCRdb called the PCR reads again in MiXCR, with one record for every CDR3 protein. The sample has 700,000 to 850,000 distinct CDR3 sequences, less than 20% seen once; the top ten hold 5%. This record comes from a study of T-cell reconstitution after alpha-beta-depleted transplantation in children. Study findings and constraints: About two months after transplant, alpha-beta T cells reportedly came from several hundred expanded graft clones. High day-60 TCRbeta diversity in some patients came from surviving recipient T cells and thymic progenitors. Newly produced T cells mostly accounted for T-cell counts and diversity one year post-transplant.

The clonotype comes from a male patient aged 10 to 17 who had a stem cell transplant for acute lymphoblastic leukemia, so the T cells may come from the graft donor. V usage is TRBV6-1 and J usage is TRBJ1-1; the match to TRBD1 covers 12 bases. The source was PBMCs, mostly from graft donor cells, collected 360 days after TCRalphabeta/CD19-depleted stem cell transplant. CDR3 residues: CASSPRDRGHTEAFF. The CDR3 DNA reads TGTGCCAGCAGTCCTCGGGACAGGGGGCACACTGAAGCTTTCTTT.